Following are 15 T cell receptor beta chains from one sample sequenced in a study of cytomegalovirus exposure and HLA in healthy donors. The repertoire was sequenced with immunoSEQ multiplex PCR; TCRdb's copy has only in-frame clones and lacks some. This table has roughly 150,000 clones, about 90% appearing once. Sequencing used PBMCs. These receptors all come from a young man in good health and CMV-seropositive.

V is TRBV18 and J is TRBJ2-7, with TRBD2 matching over 13 bases. The CDR3 spans 14 residues. The germline CDR1 and CDR2 sequences are KGHSH and LQKENI. V dropped 4 bases and J dropped 6; count of bases not matched to a gene: 3. DNA of the CDR3: TGTGCCAGCTCACTCGGACTAGCGGGAGTCGAGCAGTACTTC. It is translated as CASSLGLAGVEQYF.

The CDR3 bases are TGTGCCAGCAGCTTGCCCATTCCGGGGTGGGGAGGTAGGAGCAATGAGCAGTTCTTC. Translation: CASSLPIPGWGGRSNEQFF. The chain recombines TRBV5-4 with TRBJ2-1; D possibly corresponds to TRBD2 (6 bases). Germline V lookup: CDR1 SGHNT, CDR2 YYREEE (reference sequence). Trimming shortened V by 1 base and J by 6 bases, and 26 bases separated the two germline ends. The CDR3 totals 19 residues.

Notes on this clone: The sample holds other DNA sequences that translate to the same CDR3. The chain recombines TRBV9 with TRBJ2-7; possible D gene TRBD1, 6 bases. In germline, CDR1 is SGDLS, CDR2 YYNGEE. The CDR3 sequence is 14 residues long. Deletions cut 0 bases from V and 1 base from J, with 8 bases between. The CDR3 sequence is CASSVEGGSYEQYF. The CDR3, as DNA: TGTGCCAGCAGCGTAGAAGGGGGATCCTACGAGCAGTACTTC.

This clone was seen just once. CDR3 DNA sequence: TGTGCCAGCAGCCGCCTAGCGGGAGCCTACAATGAGCAGTTCTTC. This encodes CASSRLAGAYNEQFF. The V gene is TRBV14, the J gene TRBJ2-1; 10 bases line up with TRBD2. J gave up 2 bases and V 4 bases, and 2 bases lay outside the gene matches. CDR3 length: 15 amino acids. Germline V gives CDR1 SGHDN, CDR2 FVKESK.

The chain is built from TRBV5-1 and TRBJ2-1; D is ambiguous. The CDR3 runs 14 residues. Trimming stripped 4 bases from V and 7 bases from J, with 15 bases between. CDR1 and CDR2 from the germline V gene are SGHRS and YFSETQ. CDR3 region: CASSVGPLGNEQFF. DNA for the CDR3: TGCGCCAGCAGCGTGGGCCCTCTAGGAAATGAGCAGTTCTTC.

This clone was seen once. CDR3 sequence: CASSSTTGASSGANVLTF. CDR3 DNA sequence: TGCGCCAGCAGCTCCACGACAGGGGCCAGCTCTGGGGCCAACGTCCTGACTTTC. V is TRBV5-1 and J is TRBJ2-6; 8 positions match TRBD1. Per the germline V gene, CDR1 is SGHRS and CDR2 is YFSETQ. The CDR3 totals 18 residues. Trimming took 3 bases from V and 0 from J; bases not matched to a gene: 8.

The J gene is TRBJ1-5, the V gene TRBV5-3; D ambiguous. TRBV5-3 is an open reading frame, and its role is uncertain. The V end lost 5 bases, the J end lost 4 bases, and 13 bases lay between the germline ends. The CDR3 sequence is 14 residues long. CDR3 sequence reads: CARREGAGNQPQHF. The CDR3 coding sequence is TGTGCCAGAAGAGAGGGCGCCGGGAATCAGCCCCAGCATTTT.

The chain combines TRBV12-2 with TRBJ2-3; the DNA was not compared with TRBD2, the D call given in the table. TRBV12-2 constitutes a pseudogene. The CDR3 totals 22 residues. The CDR3: CASRLPTVSGKPTLDGTDTQYF. In DNA form, the CDR3 reads TGTGCAAGTCGCTTACCTACAGTAAGCGGGAAACCAACCTTAGACGGCACAGATACGCAGTATTTT.

The chain has TRBV5-6 and TRBJ2-7; no clear D gene. The CDR3 loop spans 13 amino acids. The V end lost 2 bases, the J end lost 1 base, and 7 bases lay between the germline ends. The germline gives CDR1 SGHDT, CDR2 YYEEEE. The DNA of the CDR3 is TGTGCCAGCAGCTTATCCACATCCTACGAGCAGTACTTC. Translation: CASSLSTSYEQYF.

The chain recombines TRBV10-3 with TRBJ2-1, with D tentatively TRBD2 (6 bases). This CDR3 is 13 amino acids long. CDR1 is ENHRY, CDR2 SYGVKD, per germline. V was pared by 11 bases and J by 0 bases, with 11 bases between. The DNA for the CDR3 is TGTGCCTCCTCAGCGGGCTCCTACAATGAGCAGTTCTTC. Translation: CASSAGSYNEQFF.

This chain joins TRBV11-2 and TRBJ2-1; the D is unclear. V shed 7 bases and J shed 7 bases, with 11 bases lying between them. CDR1 is SGHAT, CDR2 FQNNGV, per germline. CDR3 size: 12 residues. The CDR3 loop is CASIVGANEQFF. The CDR3 bases are TGTGCCAGCATCGTTGGAGCGAATGAGCAGTTCTTC. The variable domain in full, completed from reference TRBV11-2 and TRBJ2-1, reads EAGVAQSPRYKIIEKRQSVAFWCNPISGHATLYWYQQILGQGPKLLIQFQNNGVVDDSQLPKDRFSAERLKGVDSTLKIQPAKLEDSAVYLCASIVGANEQFFGPGTRLTVL.

This chain joins TRBV2 and TRBJ1-1, with a possible D match to TRBD1 (5 bases). Trimming cost V 9 bases and J 3 bases, with 17 bases left between them. Germline V gene sequence: CDR1 SNHLY, CDR2 FYNNEI. This CDR3 is built from 14 residues. The CDR3 region has the DNA TGTGCCAGTAGCGCCTCATGGGGGGACACTGAAGCTTTCTTT. This codes for CASSASWGDTEAFF. The full variable domain, its missing parts supplied by reference TRBV2 and TRBJ1-1, is EPEVTQTPSHQVTQMGQEVILRCVPISNHLYFYWYRQILGQKVEFLVSFYNNEISEKSEIFDDQFSVERPDGSNFTLKIRSTKLEDSAMYFCASSASWGDTEAFFGQGTRLTVV.

The chain carries TRBV6-5 and TRBJ1-2, with a weak D call TRBD1 (6 bases). This CDR3 is built from 13 residues. Germline V gives CDR1 MNHEY, CDR2 SVGAGI. Trimming took off 2 bases at V and 6 bases at J, with 10 bases between the two ends. The chain's CDR3 is CASSYRQGNGYTF. Here the CDR3 DNA reads TGTGCCAGCAGTTACAGGCAGGGGAATGGCTACACCTTC.

This clone appeared once. This chain uses TRBV7-9 with TRBJ1-1; perhaps TRBD1 as D (5 bases). V was shortened by 6 bases and J by 5 bases, with 13 bases between the two germline ends. CDR1 is SEHNR and CDR2 is FQNEAQ in the germline V gene (reference sequence). The CDR3 is 13 amino acids. The chain's CDR3 is CASSPGEWTEAFF. DNA of the CDR3: TGTGCCAGCAGTCCGGGGGAATGGACTGAAGCTTTCTTT.

The chain uses TRBV9 and TRBJ1-4; no clear D. CDR3 size: 14 residues. The V gene lost 0 bases and the J gene lost 2 bases, with 5 bases spanning the gap. The V gene's germline CDR1 is SGDLS and CDR2 YYNGEE. The CDR3 bases are TGTGCCAGCAGCGTAGACATGACTAATGAAAAACTGTTTTTT. Its protein product is CASSVDMTNEKLFF.